This T cell receptor (beta chain) emerged from a study of blood T cell repertoires in COVID-19. About the study: Researchers got acute and convalescent COVID-19 samples from the United States, Italy and Spain. PBMCs, B-cell-depleted T cells, or T cells provided the cDNA or gDNA that made up the material.

CDR1 LNHDA and CDR2 SQIVND come from the germline V gene (reference sequence). The CDR3 is 14 amino acids. V was pared by 5 bases and J by 0 bases, with 8 bases between. In the original processing: Amplification of reference gene primers provided the estimated nucleated cell counts. The table came from immunoSEQ multiplex PCR; TCRdb's copy has only in-frame clones and leaves some out. V, J and clone size are those of that table, while D and trimming were read from the DNA. The sample carries nearly 250,000 clones, more than 75% recorded once. Patients of the Seattle cohort, enrolled during active infection, were followed longitudinally.

The sequence derives from a woman older than 75 with COVID-19, enrolled during active disease. This chain connects TRBV19 to TRBJ1-3, with a possible D match to TRBD1 (5 bases). Sequenced: peripheral blood. Here the CDR3 reads CASSDRASGNTIYF. In nucleotides, the CDR3 is TGTGCCAGTAGTGACAGAGCCTCTGGAAACACCATATATTTT.